This T cell receptor beta chain was documented in a study of cytomegalovirus exposure and HLA in healthy donors (dated 2017 in TCRdb). Broadly, across the study: The 666 repertoires of the first cohort and the roughly 110 validation repertoires were produced on the same platform, according to a later analysis. The study aimed to test whether cataloging public T cell receptors could reveal signatures of past pathogen exposure. Along with the approximately 600-subject first cohort, a separate validation cohort of around 120 different subjects was used. The study combined high-throughput TCR immunosequencing, statistical association of individual TCRs with disease status, and machine learning to predict cytomegalovirus infection status. Study-wide conclusions, independent of this receptor: Most TCR sequences were seen in very few donors, while some public TCRs were found in many individuals. A later analysis lacked HLA typing for the validation cohort, so it scored co-occurrence in that cohort across all 110 or so repertoires. The authors suggested that the approach could potentially be generalized to other disease states and immunological phenotypes. Of the cluster scores, approximately 95% were above 0 in a later analysis, which found that TCRs clustered in the first cohort also tended to co-occur in the roughly 130 validation repertoires. In both the original and validation cohorts, the classifier was reported to diagnose cytomegalovirus status with high specificity and sensitivity. Three of the identified cytomegalovirus-associated TCR beta chains were confirmed in vitro to be specific for cytomegalovirus antigens. In the study, 164 TCR beta chains were listed as associated with cytomegalovirus.

On this clone itself: The antigen it binds to is not known. No much larger clonotype is one base removed from it; base qualities were not supplied.

Library preparation used the immunoSEQ multiplex PCR assay. The authors processed their data as follows. A statistical classification framework was built for diagnosing cytomegalovirus status from the catalog of TCR beta chain sequences. This is the immuneACCESS table as TCRdb keeps it, with only in-frame sequences that have V and J called. A part of the clones is gone; compared with another copy, unresolved V genes explain less than half, and the rest is unexplained. That table gives V, J and clone size, and the DNA gave D and trimming. In all, the sample holds about 250,000 clones, and about 87% of those were seen once. The leading ten clones occupy around 3% of the sample. Donors formed part of the validation cohort, which comprised 120 subjects and was distinct from the first cohort of 550 to 850 subjects. From the cysteine up to the phenylalanine, the CDR3 has a length of 15 residues. The entry retains the CDR3 DNA only, 45 bases that are in frame from base 1. The germline V gene gives CDR1 as SGHTA and CDR2 as FQGNSA. V gives up 0 bases and J gives up 4 bases, and the segment between their germline ends measures 10 bases.

Material: PBMCs. The V gene is TRBV7-2 and the J gene is TRBJ2-1, and possibly TRBD1, on 5 matching bases. The clonotype was recovered from a man aged 18-30 years in good health and CMV-seronegative. In nucleotides, the sequence is TGTGCCAGCAGCTTAGCCCTGGACAAATACAATGAGCAGTTCTTC. Its protein product is CASSLALDKYNEQFF.